This TCR beta chain appears in the sequencing data of a study of blood T cell repertoires in COVID-19. TCRdb's copy holds only in-frame clones and misses some; the assay was immunoSEQ multiplex PCR. The table lists 230,000 or so clones, over 70% of them singletons. V lost 5 bases and J 0 bases, leaving 14 bases between the germline ends. The CDR3 runs 16 residues. Per the germline V gene, CDR1 is MGHDK and CDR2 is SYGVNS. The rearrangement links TRBV25-1 to TRBJ2-1, with D possibly matching TRBD1 (5 bases). This TCR derives from a man aged 35 to 55 with active or convalescent COVID-19. Sequencing used peripheral blood. Written as DNA, the CDR3 is TGTGCCAGCAGTTCGGACGACAGAAGCTCCTACAATGAGCAGTTCTTC. This sequence encodes CASSSDDRSSYNEQFF.